The 21 T cell receptor beta chains below were found in one sample sequenced in a study of human T cells and chemical hapten exposure. Each CDR3 protein gets one entry after TCRdb re-called the RACE reads with MiXCR. The data show around 42,000 distinct CDR3 sequences, with 9.5% to 15% seen just once and 4.5% to 6% held by the top ten. Described time point: pre-sensitization, week 0. The treatment denotes: therapeutic diphenylcyclopropenone sensitization with weekly scalp DPC. This sample comprised whole blood, obtained in connection with sensitization to the hapten diphenylcyclopropenone (DPC). The origin of the receptors is a woman aged 30 to 39 with alopecia areata. Some clones in this sample may be carry-over from other donors' samples.

The rearrangement joins TRBV20-1 to TRBJ2-7; the match to TRBD2 covers 9 bases. V was clipped by 3 bases and J by 6 bases; unmatched bases: 12. The germline V gene encodes CDR1 DFQATT and CDR2 SNEGSKA (reference sequence). The CDR3 is 15 amino acids. CDR3 amino acids: CSARKGASGTVEQYF. The CDR3 DNA reads as TGCAGTGCTAGGAAAGGGGCTAGCGGGACAGTCGAGCAGTACTTC.

This clonotype has only a few counts. This rearrangement joins TRBV18 to TRBJ2-1, with 7 bases that match TRBD1. The J segment lost 1 base and the V segment lost 3 bases, leaving 3 bases of the junction unmatched. This CDR3 spans 15 amino acids. The germline V gene encodes CDR1 KGHSH and CDR2 LQKENI. CDR3 bases: TGTGCCAGCTCACCGCGGACAGGATCCTACAATGAGCAGTTCTTC. Protein product: CASSPRTGSYNEQFF. Drawing the rest from reference TRBV18 and TRBJ2-1, the complete variable domain is NAGVMQNPRHLVRRRGQEARLRCSPMKGHSHVYWYRQLPEEGLKFMVYLQKENIIDESGMPKERFSAEFPKEGPSILRIQQVVRGDSAAYFCASSPRTGSYNEQFFGPGTRLTVL.

In this sample, this clonotype turned up a few times. This chain links TRBV11-2 with TRBJ1-1, with D unclear. The V end was cut by 3 bases, the J end by 1 base, with 12 bases between. This CDR3 region has 15 residues. Germline CDR1 is SGHAT and CDR2 is FQNNGV. The CDR3 reads CASSFLVGTNTEAFF. The CDR3 DNA sequence: TGTGCCAGCAGCTTTCTAGTGGGAACGAACACTGAAGCTTTCTTT.

This clonotype was seen more than once but under ten times. The V gene is TRBV29-1, the J gene TRBJ2-1; tentative D call: TRBD1 (6 bases). Trimming pared 7 bases from V and 6 bases from J, leaving 19 bases between. CDR1 SQVTM and CDR2 ANQGSEA come from the germline V gene. The length of the CDR3 is 14 residues. As DNA, the CDR3 is TGCAGCGGGTCATACAGGGTTGCCCTCAATGAGCAGTTCTTC. Amino acids: CSGSYRVALNEQFF.

This clonotype showed up many times. V usage is TRBV20-1 and J usage is TRBJ2-7; D gene uncertain. This CDR3 has 13 residues. In germline, CDR1 is DFQATT, CDR2 SNEGSKA (reference sequence). The V gene lost 5 bases and the J gene lost 2 bases, with 13 bases spanning the gap. The CDR3 region is CSAPRMLTYEQYF. The CDR3 bases are TGCAGTGCTCCCCGAATGCTAACCTACGAGCAGTACTTC.

The chain is built from TRBV20-1 and TRBJ2-7; 12 bases fit TRBD2. CDR3 length: 17 residues. Germline CDR1 DFQATT, CDR2 SNEGSKA (reference sequence). Unmatched junction bases numbered 14, after V lost 4 bases and J lost 4 bases. The CDR3 DNA reads as TGCAGTGCTAACAGGCTCGCCGGACTAGCGGGACTTTACGAGCAGTACTTC. Protein: CSANRLAGLAGLYEQYF.

V and J are TRBV9 and TRBJ2-1; 10 nucleotides align to TRBD2. V dropped 0 bases and J dropped 3; count of bases not matched to a gene: 3. The CDR3 covers 16 residues. CDR1 and CDR2 (germline): SGDLS, YYNGEE. The CDR3 region has the DNA TGTGCCAGCAGCGTAGACGAGCGGGAGGGCTACAATGAGCAGTTCTTC. Translation: CASSVDEREGYNEQFF.

The sample holds a few counts of this clonotype. The chain links TRBV6-5 to TRBJ1-1; D may be TRBD1 (5 bases). The CDR3 consists of 15 residues. CDR1 is MNHEY and CDR2 is SVGAGI in the germline V gene. Trimming cost V 4 bases and J 11 bases, with 23 bases left between them. The CDR3, as DNA: TGTGCCAGCAGTTCTGCGGGGGGTGAAGGGATGGATGCTTTCTTT. Encoded protein: CASSSAGGEGMDAFF.

The rearrangement joins TRBV6-2 or TRBV6-3 to TRBJ2-7; 9 bases are shared with TRBD2. The CDR3 runs to 14 residues. V shed 2 bases and J 9 bases; nucleotides not matched to a gene: 8. Germline CDR1 MNHEY, CDR2 SVGEGT. In DNA, the CDR3 is TGTGCCAGCAGTTACCCGGGGACGGGACTAGCGCAGTACTTC. It specifies CASSYPGTGLAQYF.

This clonotype was counted ten times or more. This sequence joins TRBV6-2 or TRBV6-3 and TRBJ2-7; 12 bases align to TRBD2. The CDR3 is 14 residues long. CDR1 and CDR2 from the germline V gene are MNHEY and SVGEGT. V trimming: 5 bases; J trimming: 6 bases; junction bases outside the gene matches: 5. The CDR3, as DNA: TGTGCCAGCAGTAGGACTAGCGGGACCCCCGAGCAGTACTTC. Amino acids: CASSRTSGTPEQYF.

This clonotype has at least ten counts. The genes are TRBV5-1 and TRBJ1-2; D is possibly TRBD1 (6 bases). This CDR3 has 15 residues. Germline V gene sequence: CDR1 SGHRS, CDR2 YFSETQ. Trimming pared 0 bases from V and 0 bases from J, leaving 9 bases between. The CDR3 loop is CASSLGQGTNYGYTF. The CDR3 DNA reads TGCGCCAGCAGCTTGGGTCAGGGGACTAACTATGGCTACACCTTC.

The chain recombines TRBV6-2 or TRBV6-3 with TRBJ2-7; 9 nucleotides line up with TRBD2. Germline V gene lookup returns CDR1 MNHEY and CDR2 SVGEGT. The CDR3 is 14 amino acids. The J segment lost 10 bases and the V segment lost 0 bases, leaving 7 bases of the junction unmatched. The CDR3 reads CASSYSGLAGNQYF. In nucleotides, the CDR3 is TGTGCCAGCAGTTACTCAGGGCTAGCGGGAAACCAGTACTTC.

This clonotype was counted between two and nine times. This chain uses TRBV4-3 with TRBJ2-2; TRBD1 aligns across 7 bases. After removal of 2 bases from V and 7 bases from J, the junction contained 7 bases not matched to a gene. CDR3 length equals 15 residues. In germline, CDR1 is LGHNA, CDR2 YSLEER. The CDR3 reads CASSQLTGRIGELFF. The CDR3 bases are TGCGCCAGCAGCCAATTGACAGGGCGAATCGGGGAGCTGTTTTTT.

This clonotype has a handful of counts. V usage is TRBV6-6 and J usage is TRBJ2-3; maybe TRBD1 (5 bases). Germline V lookup: CDR1 MNHNY, CDR2 SVGAGI (reference sequence). The length of the CDR3 is 15 residues. V gave up 8 bases and J gave up 2 bases, with 17 bases separating them. The CDR3 DNA is TGTGCCAGCCAAATGGGGCCGGCCCCCACAGATACGCAGTATTTT. The encoded protein is CASQMGPAPTDTQYF.

This clonotype has ten or more counts. The chain has TRBV18 and TRBJ2-7; TRBD2 agrees at 14 bases. Germline lookup yields CDR1 KGHSH and CDR2 LQKENI. Trimming at V came to 4 bases and at J to 3 bases, leaving 5 bases not matched to a gene. The CDR3 is made up of 16 amino acids. CDR3 in DNA: TGTGCCAGCTCACGTGCCGGGACTAGCGGGAGCTACGAGCAGTACTTC. Translating it yields CASSRAGTSGSYEQYF.

This clonotype was seen only a few times. The rearrangement joins TRBV28 to TRBJ2-4; 12 nucleotides align to TRBD2. With 2 bases clipped from V and 7 bases from J, the junction kept 3 bases outside the gene matches. This CDR3 is 15 amino acids long. Germline V CDR1 and CDR2: MDHEN, SYDVKM. This CDR3 is CASSLRLAGANIQYF. CDR3 bases: TGTGCCAGCAGTTTAAGACTAGCGGGAGCCAACATTCAGTACTTC.

This clonotype was found a few times. The chain combines TRBV7-6 with TRBJ2-7; D gene unclear. The CDR3 is 13 amino acids. Germline CDR1 reads SGHVS; CDR2 reads FNYEAQ. Trimming removed 3 bases from V and 3 bases from J, with 9 bases in between. DNA of the CDR3: TGTGCCAGCAGCTTTGGGCAGAACTACGAGCAGTACTTC. Amino acid sequence: CASSFGQNYEQYF.

This clonotype was seen ten or more times. The chain is built from TRBV12-3 or TRBV12-4 and TRBJ1-2, with a tentative D call TRBD1 (6 bases). V shed 3 bases and J shed 4 bases, with 12 bases lying between them. CDR3 length equals 14 residues. This chain's CDR3 is CASSFWGLSYGYTF. CDR3 DNA sequence: TGTGCCAGCAGTTTTTGGGGGCTGAGCTATGGCTACACCTTC.

This clonotype was seen many times. The V call is TRBV29-1, the J call TRBJ2-7; 7 positions match TRBD1. The ends lost 6 bases at V and 3 bases at J; junction bases unmatched: 5. This CDR3 comprises 12 residues. Germline V lookup: CDR1 SQVTM, CDR2 ANQGSEA. CDR3 DNA sequence: TGCAGCGTGGGGGACAGCCTCTACGAGCAGTACTTC. Translation: CSVGDSLYEQYF.

In its sample, this clonotype was seen many times. V usage is TRBV6-6 and J usage is TRBJ2-7; D unclear. Germline loops: CDR1 MNHNY, CDR2 SVGAGI (reference sequence). V was shortened by 2 bases and J by 5 bases, with 7 bases between the two germline ends. The CDR3 is made up of 12 amino acids. As DNA, the CDR3 is TGTGCCAGCAGTTACAATGCCCACGAGCAGTACTTC. Translation: CASSYNAHEQYF.

This clonotype showed up just a few times. CDR3 residues: CSARDPLEFTDTQYF. The CDR3 DNA follows: TGCAGTGCTAGGGACCCCCTGGAGTTCACAGATACGCAGTATTTT. J is TRBJ2-3 and V is TRBV20-1, with D unresolved. This CDR3 has 15 residues. V lost 3 bases, J lost 2 bases, and 15 bases lay in between. Germline CDR1 and CDR2: DFQATT and SNEGSKA (reference sequence).